This T cell receptor (beta chain) was sequenced during a study of beta chain features in type 1 diabetes. With V trimmed by 6 bases and J by 6 bases, 16 bases remained unmatched. CDR3 length equals 17 residues. In germline, CDR1 is MDHEN, CDR2 SYDVKM. Donors underwent one heparinised blood draw, around 100 mL on average. This clone was seen a few times. Expressed TCRB transcripts were sequenced after all isolated RNA was converted to cDNA. Profiling relied on immunoSEQ multiplex PCR, and the TCRdb table lists in-frame clones only, not all of them. The repertoire holds 350,000 to 450,000 clones, with roughly 15% as singletons.

Sequencing was done on a sample of naive CD4+ T cells from blood. This clonotype was sampled from a young woman in good health. The chain employs TRBV28 and TRBJ2-3, with 9 bases matching TRBD2. CDR3 sequence: CASSSIPPGLAGDTQYF. The CDR3 DNA sequence: TGTGCCAGCAGCTCGATCCCACCGGGACTAGCAGGGGATACGCAGTATTTT.